The sequence of this TCR beta chain was determined in a study of CXCR3-negative and CXCR3-positive naive CD8 T cells. Per germline, CDR1 SGHRS and CDR2 YFSETQ. The CDR3 contains 14 residues. Triplicate sorts of 290,000 or so cells per CD8+ subset. TRB cDNA was prepared as libraries by UMI-labeled 5' RACE. TCRdb reanalyzed the 5' RACE reads, giving one entry per CDR3 protein sequence and no DNA. The listing contains fewer than 80,000 distinct CDR3 sequences. The TCR was taken from a human donor in good health. Some clones in this sample may be carry-over from other donors' samples. Sequenced sample: naive CXCR3- CD8+ T cells from blood. Subset indicated: CD45RO-CCR7+CD27+CD95- naive CD8+ T cells lacking CXCR3 (TNR3-). The gene calls are TRBV5-1 and TRBJ2-3; TCRdb's D gene call, TRBD1, goes unchecked for lack of DNA. CDR3: CASSKGQGSDTQYF.